These 17 T cell receptor beta chains came from one sample sequenced in a study of blood T cell dynamics during melanoma immunotherapy. Time point indicated: pre-treatment baseline. TCRdb's copy holds only in-frame clones and misses some; the assay was immunoSEQ multiplex PCR. The table lists more than 11,000 clones, about nine tenths of them singletons, with approximately 6% in the top ten. The input for sequencing was blood, taken from a patient treated with checkpoint blockade. The receptors shown here come from a human donor with melanoma.

The chain is built from TRBV10-3 and TRBJ2-7; D may correspond to TRBD1 or TRBD2 (5 bases each). The CDR3 is made up of 14 amino acids. The germline V gene has CDR1 ENHRY and CDR2 SYGVKD. The V and J ends lost 4 bases and 0 bases respectively, with 10 bases between them. The CDR3 reads CAISAGTGSYEQYV. In DNA form, the CDR3 reads TGTGCCATCAGTGCCGGGACCGGCTCCTACGAGCAGTACGTC.

The CDR3 region is CASSPGTGGETQYF. Here the CDR3 DNA reads TGCGCCAGCAGCCCCGGGACAGGGGGGGAGACCCAGTACTTC. The chain is built from TRBV5-1 and TRBJ2-5; 11 bases align to TRBD1. Germline-derived CDR1 and CDR2 are SGHRS and YFSETQ. The CDR3 runs to 14 residues. The ends lost 4 bases at V and 5 bases at J; junction bases unmatched: 4.

The sample holds one count of this clone. The rearrangement joins TRBV7-9 to TRBJ2-2; D not resolved. Germline-derived CDR1 and CDR2 are SEHNR and FQNEAQ (reference sequence). V dropped 1 base and J dropped 6 bases, with 12 bases sitting between them. This CDR3 contains 15 residues. CDR3 sequence: CASSLGVGQAGELFF. The CDR3 DNA reads as TGTGCCAGCAGCTTAGGGGTAGGGCAAGCCGGGGAGCTGTTTTTT.

V is TRBV11-3 and J is TRBJ2-3; 12 nucleotides agree with TRBD2. The germline CDR1 and CDR2 sequences are SGHNT and YENEEA. The V gene end was trimmed by 5 bases and the J gene end by 2 bases; junction bases not matched to a gene: 11. The CDR3 contains 18 residues. The CDR3 reads CASSLTYTSGGLTDTQYF. The CDR3, as DNA: TGTGCCAGCAGCCTGACCTACACTAGCGGGGGGCTCACAGATACGCAGTATTTT.

The chain uses TRBV5-1 and TRBJ2-7; perhaps TRBD1 as D (5 bases). Trimming took 1 base from V and 3 from J, leaving 5 bases between them. The CDR3 consists of 12 residues. CDR1 is SGHRS, CDR2 YFSETQ, per germline. CDR3 protein: CASSLQGYEQYF. CDR3 nucleotide sequence: TGCGCCAGCAGCTTGCAGGGCTACGAGCAGTACTTC.

This chain uses TRBV18 with TRBJ1-2; D is perhaps TRBD1 (5 bases). This CDR3 region has 13 residues. V lost 3 bases to trimming and J lost 4 bases, with 9 bases between them. The germline V gene encodes CDR1 KGHSH and CDR2 LQKENI. In nucleotides, the CDR3 is TGTGCCAGCTCACCGGACAAGGTCTATGGCTACACCTTC. Translation: CASSPDKVYGYTF.

The chain is built from TRBV7-9 and TRBJ1-6; tentative D call: TRBD1 (5 bases). In germline, CDR1 is SEHNR, CDR2 FQNEAQ (reference sequence). The CDR3 loop spans 15 amino acids. Trimming left V 0 bases short and J 13 bases short, with 16 bases between. The DNA for the CDR3 is TGTGCCAGCAGCTTAGCCCAGGGCGGGAAGGTCCCCCTCCACTTT. This codes for CASSLAQGGKVPLHF.

This chain uses TRBV2 with TRBJ1-1, with unresolved D. V lost 8 bases to trimming and J lost 4 bases, with 14 bases between them. The CDR3 is 13 amino acids. CDR1 and CDR2 from the germline V gene are SNHLY and FYNNEI. CDR3 sequence: CASAVEGGTEAFF. The CDR3, as DNA: TGTGCCAGCGCCGTTGAAGGTGGCACTGAAGCTTTCTTT. The complete variable domain, with remaining parts taken from reference TRBV2 and TRBJ1-1, reads EPEVTQTPSHQVTQMGQEVILRCVPISNHLYFYWYRQILGQKVEFLVSFYNNEISEKSEIFDDQFSVERPDGSNFTLKIRSTKLEDSAMYFCASAVEGGTEAFFGQGTRLTVV.

The genes are TRBV11-2 and TRBJ1-2, with D possibly TRBD1 on 6 matching bases. V was pared by 0 bases and J by 8 bases, with 16 bases between. This CDR3 is built from 15 residues. The germline gives CDR1 SGHAT, CDR2 FQNNGV. DNA for the CDR3: TGTGCCAGCAGCTTAGACAGGGGCCACCTTAGGGGCTACACCTTC. Protein: CASSLDRGHLRGYTF.

This clone is large in the sample. V is TRBV6-4 and J is TRBJ1-2; TRBD1 matches 7 bases. Per germline, CDR1 MRHNA and CDR2 SNTAGT. The CDR3 totals 15 residues. The trim removed 2 bases at V and 7 bases at J, leaving 10 bases unmatched. The CDR3 here is CASSDTNQGVGGYTF. Here the CDR3 DNA reads TGTGCCAGCAGTGACACCAATCAGGGGGTTGGTGGCTACACCTTC.

The chain has TRBV5-6 and TRBJ2-7; D not certain. The CDR3 has 13 amino acids. The germline CDR1 and CDR2 sequences are SGHDT and YYEEEE. V lost 5 bases and J 5 bases, leaving 14 bases between the germline ends. The DNA of the CDR3 is TGTGCCAGCAGTCAAGTTGGCGGCCACGAGCAGTACGTC. Translated, it gives CASSQVGGHEQYV.

This chain uses TRBV6-6 with TRBJ1-2; 9 bases line up with TRBD1. The CDR3 totals 15 residues. V lost 7 bases, J lost 4 bases, and 10 bases stayed unmatched. In germline, CDR1 is MNHNY, CDR2 SVGAGI (reference sequence). CDR3 sequence (DNA): TGTGCCAGCAAAATGGGACAGGGAGGGGTCTATGGCTACACCTTC. This gives the protein CASKMGQGGVYGYTF.

The chain carries TRBV5-6 and TRBJ2-5; maybe TRBD1 (5 bases). The CDR3 spans 15 residues. Germline CDR1 reads SGHDT; CDR2 reads YYEEEE. The ends were cut back, 1 base at V and 5 bases at J, with 15 bases in the middle. The CDR3 bases are TGTGCCAGCAGCTTGTCAGTTTTTGGGGCGGAGACCCAGTACTTC. Translation: CASSLSVFGAETQYF.

This chain links TRBV29-1 with TRBJ1-1, with a tentative D call TRBD1 (6 bases). This CDR3 is built from 12 residues. The V end lost 7 bases, the J end lost 6 bases, and 15 bases lay between the germline ends. Germline lookup yields CDR1 SQVTM and CDR2 ANQGSEA. CDR3 loop: CSGVRGAAEAFF. The CDR3 DNA reads as TGCAGCGGTGTGCGGGGGGCCGCTGAAGCTTTCTTT.

The chain employs TRBV9 and TRBJ2-3; D unresolved. Germline-derived CDR1 and CDR2 are SGDLS and YYNGEE. Trimming took 0 bases from V and 2 from J, leaving 4 bases between them. CDR3 length: 13 residues. The CDR3 DNA follows: TGTGCCAGCAGCGTAGGAATCACAGATACGCAGTATTTT. Its translation: CASSVGITDTQYF.

This chain connects TRBV19 to TRBJ1-1, with TRBD1 identical over 9 bases. The CDR3 consists of 16 residues. Germline-derived CDR1 and CDR2 are LNHDA and SQIVND (reference sequence). J gave up 0 bases and V 7 bases, and 9 bases lay outside the gene matches. CDR3 bases: TGTGCCAGTAACCCGGGACAGGGAGCCATGAACACTGAAGCTTTCTTT. This gives the protein CASNPGQGAMNTEAFF.

The CDR3 DNA follows: TGTGCCAGCAGTGAACCGGCGCGGGGCTCCTACAATGAGCAGTTCTTC. The encoded protein is CASSEPARGSYNEQFF. The J gene is TRBJ2-1, the V gene TRBV6-1, with D maybe TRBD2 (6 bases). Germline CDR1 is MNHNS and CDR2 is SASEGT. V was shortened by 2 bases and J by 0 bases, with 11 bases between the two germline ends. This CDR3 comprises 16 residues.